Below are 27 T cell receptor beta chains sequenced from a single sample in a study of neurological immune-mediated disorders. Each CDR3 protein gets one entry after TCRdb re-called the 5' RACE reads with MiXCR. The sample carries tens of thousands of distinct CDR3 sequences, 4.5% to 5.5% recorded once. The sequencing sample was made of PBMCs. These receptors were obtained from a man aged 30 to 39 with multiple sclerosis.

This clonotype appeared many times. The chain has TRBV5-1 and TRBJ2-5; TRBD1 aligns across 7 bases. This CDR3 is 14 amino acids long. Germline CDR1 is SGHRS and CDR2 is YFSETQ. Trimming cost V 2 bases and J 3 bases; bases outside gene matches: 4. The CDR3 sequence is CASSFSGGEETQYF. The CDR3 DNA follows: TGCGCCAGCAGCTTCTCAGGGGGAGAAGAGACCCAGTACTTC.

This clonotype was seen more than once but under ten times. The chain employs TRBV20-1 and TRBJ1-5; TRBD1 aligns across 8 bases. The CDR3 extends over 15 amino acids. J gave up 3 bases and V 3 bases, and 7 bases lay outside the gene matches. Germline assignment: CDR1 DFQATT and CDR2 SNEGSKA (reference sequence). In nucleotides, the CDR3 is TGCAGTGCTAGCCGGACAGGGCCCGTCAATCAGCCCCAGCATTTT. Protein sequence: CSASRTGPVNQPQHF.

This rearrangement joins TRBV25-1 to TRBJ2-6; D might be TRBD2 (6 bases). This CDR3 is 16 amino acids long. Trimming took off 2 bases at V and 0 bases at J, with 8 bases between the two ends. Germline CDR1 is MGHDK and CDR2 is SYGVNS. The CDR3: CASSELRDSGANVLTF. Written as DNA, the CDR3 is TGTGCCAGCAGTGAACTGCGGGACTCTGGGGCCAACGTCCTGACTTTC.

This clonotype has only a few counts. V is TRBV5-1 and J is TRBJ2-2; D call uncertain. Deletions cut 1 base from V and 2 bases from J, with 6 bases between. In germline, CDR1 is SGHRS, CDR2 YFSETQ. CDR3 length: 14 amino acids. CDR3 bases: TGCGCCAGCAGCTTGCCTGTTAACACCGGGGAGCTGTTTTTT. Protein: CASSLPVNTGELFF. The full variable domain, its missing parts supplied by reference TRBV5-1 and TRBJ2-2, is KAGVTQTPRYLIKTRGQQVTLSCSPISGHRSVSWYQQTPGQGLQFLFEYFSETQRNKGNFPGRFSGRQFSNSRSEMNVSTLELGDSALYLCASSLPVNTGELFFGEGSRLTVL.

This clonotype came up many times. The chain recombines TRBV29-1 with TRBJ2-2, with 8 bases aligning to TRBD1. The V and J ends lost 6 bases and 5 bases, in that order; junction bases with no gene match: 8. CDR1 and CDR2 from the germline V gene are SQVTM and ANQGSEA. The CDR3 length is 14 residues. The CDR3: CSVSRTGWTGELFF. The CDR3 DNA reads TGCAGCGTCTCTAGGACAGGGTGGACCGGGGAGCTGTTTTTT.

This clonotype was observed at least ten times. The genes are TRBV20-1 and TRBJ2-1; TRBD1 matches 11 bases. V shed 3 bases, J shed 7 bases, and the junction held 2 bases outside the gene matches. The CDR3 has 13 amino acids. Germline lookup yields CDR1 DFQATT and CDR2 SNEGSKA (reference sequence). For the CDR3, the DNA is TGCAGTGCTAGTGGGACAGGGGGTAATGAGCAGTTCTTC. This encodes CSASGTGGNEQFF.

On this clonotype itself: A much bigger clone sits one base away, suggesting this may be a read error. A read error is likely, as this CDR3 ends without the conserved phenylalanine or tryptophan. This chain links TRBV7-3 with TRBJ2-3; D is unclear. The CDR3 is 14 amino acids. Trimming took off 1 base at V and 2 bases at J, with 7 bases between the two ends. The germline V gene has CDR1 SGHTA and CDR2 FQGTGA. The CDR3 region is CASSLSGFTDTQYC. In DNA, the CDR3 is TGTGCCAGCAGCTTAAGTGGATTCACAGATACGCAGTATTGT.

This clonotype showed up many times. V is TRBV29-1 and J is TRBJ2-2; 9 nucleotides align to TRBD2. After removal of 6 bases from V and 4 bases from J, the junction contained 6 bases not matched to a gene. The CDR3 is made up of 14 amino acids. The germline CDR1 and CDR2 sequences are SQVTM and ANQGSEA. Here the CDR3 reads CSVRGGIGTGELFF. In nucleotides, the CDR3 is TGCAGCGTGCGGGGGGGGATAGGCACCGGGGAGCTGTTTTTT.

This clonotype was counted ten times or more. CDR3 bases: TGTGCCAGCAGCCAGTTCCGGGACAGGGGGCTTATGCTTAATGGCTACACCTTC. Amino acid sequence: CASSQFRDRGLMLNGYTF. This chain connects TRBV3-1 to TRBJ1-2, with 12 bases fitting TRBD1. This CDR3 has 18 residues. The ends lost 3 bases at V and 6 bases at J; junction bases unmatched: 14. The germline V gene encodes CDR1 LGHDT and CDR2 YNNKEL (reference sequence).

In regard to this clonotype: This sequence may be a read error, since a much larger clone differs from it by one base. The genes are TRBV28 and TRBJ2-7; a possible D gene is TRBD2 (6 bases). Germline values: CDR1 MDHEN, CDR2 SYDVKM. V lost 3 bases to trimming and J lost 11 bases, with 14 bases between them. This CDR3 comprises 12 residues. CDR3 protein: CASSLTAWEEYF. DNA of the CDR3: TGTGCCAGCAGTTTGACCGCGTGGGAGGAGTACTTC.

This clonotype has ten or more counts. This chain joins TRBV27 and TRBJ2-4; 8 nucleotides line up with TRBD2. The CDR3 loop spans 14 amino acids. The germline gives CDR1 MNHEY, CDR2 SMNVEV (reference sequence). The ends lost 5 bases at V and 3 bases at J; junction bases unmatched: 3. The CDR3 reads CASSGLAHKNIQYF. CDR3 in DNA: TGTGCCAGCAGTGGACTAGCACACAAAAACATTCAGTACTTC.

This clonotype was recorded at least ten times. V is TRBV3-1 and J is TRBJ1-6; the D is unclear. The CDR3 length is 15 residues. Germline V CDR1 and CDR2: LGHDT, YNNKEL (reference sequence). The V end was cut by 2 bases, the J end by 11 bases, with 16 bases between. The CDR3 sequence: CASSQTGRGRTPLHF. The CDR3 DNA follows: TGTGCCAGCAGCCAAACCGGACGGGGAAGGACACCCCTCCACTTT.

Ten or more counts support this clonotype. The chain carries TRBV5-1 and TRBJ1-5, with TRBD1 identical over 7 bases. V dropped 4 bases and J dropped 6; count of bases not matched to a gene: 10. This CDR3 is 15 amino acids long. Per the germline V gene, CDR1 is SGHRS and CDR2 is YFSETQ. Written as DNA, the CDR3 is TGCGCCAGCAGCGAATCAGGGGGGAAAATTCAGCCCCAGCATTTT. It encodes CASSESGGKIQPQHF. Using reference TRBV5-1 and TRBJ1-5 for the parts outside the CDR3, the full variable domain is KAGVTQTPRYLIKTRGQQVTLSCSPISGHRSVSWYQQTPGQGLQFLFEYFSETQRNKGNFPGRFSGRQFSNSRSEMNVSTLELGDSALYLCASSESGGKIQPQHFGDGTRLSIL.

This clonotype was seen repeatedly, ten times or more. V is TRBV9 and J is TRBJ1-1; D not certain. Per germline, CDR1 SGDLS and CDR2 YYNGEE. Deletions cut 0 bases from V and 4 bases from J, with 10 bases between. The CDR3 is made up of 14 amino acids. CDR3 nucleotide sequence: TGTGCCAGCAGCGTAGGGGTGGGGTTCACTGAAGCTTTCTTT. This codes for CASSVGVGFTEAFF.

In regard to this clonotype: Being one base from a much bigger clone, this may be a read error. The conserved phenylalanine or tryptophan normally closing the CDR3 is absent here, so this likely arose from a read error. The genes are TRBV20-1 and TRBJ2-3; 10 nucleotides line up with TRBD1. In germline, CDR1 is DFQATT, CDR2 SNEGSKA (reference sequence). V lost 6 bases to trimming and J lost 5 bases; unmatched junction nucleotides: 14. CDR3 length equals 16 residues. CDR3 DNA: TGCAGTGCCAGGGTCCTAGGGACAGGGGTAGGAGATACGCAGTATCTT. It is translated as CSARVLGTGVGDTQYL.

This clonotype was seen ten or more times. The chain carries TRBV7-9 and TRBJ1-1; no definite D call. Germline CDR1 reads SEHNR; CDR2 reads FQNEAQ (reference sequence). The V end was cut by 4 bases, the J end by 8 bases, with 17 bases between. The CDR3 consists of 14 residues. This chain's CDR3 is CASSSPYGEGEAFF. CDR3 in DNA: TGTGCCAGCAGCTCCCCCTACGGGGAAGGCGAAGCTTTCTTT.

This clonotype has more than one count but fewer than ten. The chain couples TRBV7-9 to TRBJ2-7; D is ambiguous. The CDR3 extends over 15 amino acids. CDR1 SEHNR and CDR2 FQNEAQ come from the germline V gene (reference sequence). Trimming removed 3 bases at V and 0 bases at J, with 12 bases between. For the CDR3, the DNA is TGTGCCAGCAGCTTCAGCCCCTTGAGCTCCTACGAGCAGTACTTC. Encoded protein: CASSFSPLSSYEQYF.

This clonotype has only a few counts. The genes are TRBV28 and TRBJ1-3; 8 nucleotides align to TRBD1. The CDR3 spans 13 residues. Germline V gene lookup returns CDR1 MDHEN and CDR2 SYDVKM. J gave up 6 bases and V 8 bases, and 6 bases lay outside the gene matches. This CDR3 is CASLQGGINTIYF. The DNA for the CDR3 is TGTGCCAGCCTACAGGGGGGAATAAACACCATATATTTT.

This chain joins TRBV19 and TRBJ2-3; 7 bases agree with TRBD1. Germline V lookup: CDR1 LNHDA, CDR2 SQIVND (reference sequence). The CDR3 has 16 amino acids. V lost 4 bases, J lost 1 base, and 8 bases stayed unmatched. In DNA, the CDR3 is TGTGCCAGTAGTACTCGACAGGGAATCGGCACAGATACGCAGTATTTT. Amino acid sequence: CASSTRQGIGTDTQYF.

This clonotype was recorded many times. The chain carries TRBV20-1 and TRBJ1-2, with D perhaps TRBD1 (5 bases). The CDR3 totals 14 residues. Trimming removed 3 bases from V and 4 bases from J, with 15 bases in between. Germline V gene sequence: CDR1 DFQATT, CDR2 SNEGSKA (reference sequence). Here the CDR3 reads CSASTMRQTYGYTF. Here the CDR3 DNA reads TGCAGTGCTAGCACGATGAGACAGACCTATGGCTACACCTTC.

The sample holds many counts of this clonotype. The V gene is TRBV20-1, the J gene TRBJ1-2; 7 bases are a match to TRBD1. Losses at the gene ends were 8 bases for V and 3 bases for J; bases not matched to a gene: 9. The CDR3 runs 13 residues. In germline, CDR1 is DFQATT, CDR2 SNEGSKA (reference sequence). The CDR3 protein is CSLGLQGDYGYTF. The CDR3 DNA sequence: TGCAGTCTGGGGCTTCAGGGGGACTATGGCTACACCTTC.

In its sample, this clonotype was seen a few times. The gene calls are TRBV7-2 and TRBJ2-1; 12 bases match TRBD2. V was clipped by 5 bases and J by 9 bases; unmatched bases: 8. Looked up from germline, CDR1 is SGHTA and CDR2 is FQGNSA. The CDR3 is made up of 15 amino acids. CDR3 DNA sequence: TGTGCCAGCAGCGCGTCTAGCGGGGGGGCCCGTGAGCAGTTCTTC. It yields the protein CASSASSGGAREQFF. The entire variable domain, with the rest obtained from reference TRBV7-2 and TRBJ2-1, is as follows: GAGVSQSPSNKVTEKGKDVELRCDPISGHTALYWYRQSLGQGLEFLIYFQGNSAPDKSGLPSDRFSAERTGGSVSTLTIQRTQQEDSAVYLCASSASSGGAREQFFGPGTRLTVL.

This clonotype was detected ten times or more. This rearrangement joins TRBV29-1 to TRBJ2-7, with 8 positions matching TRBD2. V trimming: 2 bases; J trimming: 2 bases; junction bases outside the gene matches: 2. The CDR3 consists of 13 residues. The germline CDR1 and CDR2 sequences are SQVTM and ANQGSEA. The CDR3 sequence is CSVERGGTYEQYF. The CDR3, as DNA: TGCAGCGTTGAACGGGGGGGTACCTACGAGCAGTACTTC.

This clonotype was counted many times. The rearrangement joins TRBV14 to TRBJ1-2, with D hard to call. CDR3 length: 13 amino acids. Germline V gene lookup returns CDR1 SGHDN and CDR2 FVKESK. The V gene lost 1 base and the J gene lost 7 bases, with 10 bases spanning the gap. The CDR3 region is CASSQARGVGYTF. The CDR3 DNA reads TGTGCCAGCAGCCAAGCCCGGGGAGTTGGCTACACCTTC.

This clonotype has a count of ten or more. V gene TRBV2 combines with J gene TRBJ2-1, with a weak D call TRBD2 (6 bases). CDR3 size: 13 residues. Germline CDR1 reads SNHLY; CDR2 reads FYNNEI. The germline V and J ends were trimmed by 5 bases and 6 bases, with 11 bases remaining between them. CDR3 residues: CASSPRLGNEQFF. CDR3 DNA: TGTGCCAGCAGTCCGCGACTAGGCAATGAGCAGTTCTTC.

There are many counts of this clonotype. The rearrangement links TRBV18 to TRBJ1-3; D is ambiguous. Trimming pared 3 bases from V and 4 bases from J, leaving 13 bases between. Looked up from germline, CDR1 is KGHSH and CDR2 is LQKENI. This CDR3 contains 15 residues. The CDR3 DNA is TGTGCCAGCTCACCCCCTCGCGGGGAAGGAAACACCATATATTTT. It encodes CASSPPRGEGNTIYF.

This clonotype was seen a handful of times. The gene calls are TRBV7-9 and TRBJ1-2, with D possibly being TRBD1 (5 bases). Looked up from germline, CDR1 is SEHNR and CDR2 is FQNEAQ (reference sequence). V was clipped by 3 bases and J by 7 bases, with 12 bases between them. The CDR3 is 13 residues long. CDR3 sequence reads: CASSLQDTSGYTF. For the CDR3, the DNA is TGTGCCAGCAGCTTGCAGGACACTTCTGGCTACACCTTC.